Below are 18 T cell receptor beta chains sequenced from a single sample in a study of blood T cell repertoires in COVID-19. Clones were read by immunoSEQ multiplex PCR, and TCRdb kept only the in-frame ones, dropping some. The repertoire holds roughly 100,000 clones, with approximately 79% as singletons. The sequenced sample consisted of peripheral blood. Receptors were obtained from a woman aged 80 or older with active or convalescent COVID-19.

The J gene is TRBJ2-7, the V gene TRBV30; D unresolved. The germline V gene has CDR1 GTSNPN and CDR2 SVGIG (reference sequence). The germline V and J ends were trimmed by 3 bases and 4 bases, with 7 bases remaining between them. The CDR3 length is 11 residues. CDR3 DNA sequence: TGTGCCTGGAGCGGCGGTTACGAGCAGTACTTC. Its translation is CAWSGGYEQYF.

The rearrangement links TRBV19 to TRBJ1-4, with 10 bases aligning to TRBD1. The CDR3 covers 15 residues. Losses at the gene ends were 4 bases for V and 6 bases for J; bases not matched to a gene: 5. The germline gives CDR1 LNHDA, CDR2 SQIVND (reference sequence). The CDR3 DNA reads TGTGCCAGTAGTACCCGGGACAGGGGATATGAAAAACTGTTTTTT. Its translation: CASSTRDRGYEKLFF.

The chain links TRBV6-2 or TRBV6-3 to TRBJ2-2, with TRBD2 identical over 13 bases. The CDR3 covers 16 residues. Germline CDR1 reads MNHEY; CDR2 reads SVGEGT. V lost 5 bases and J lost 5; bases outside the gene matches: 5. The CDR3 reads CASSQGLAGVTGELFF. The CDR3 DNA reads as TGTGCCAGCAGTCAAGGACTAGCGGGAGTAACCGGGGAGCTGTTTTTT.

V gene TRBV25-1 combines with J gene TRBJ2-5; 8 bases are a match to TRBD2. CDR3 size: 15 residues. Per germline, CDR1 MGHDK and CDR2 SYGVNS. Trimming cost V 2 bases and J 4 bases; bases outside gene matches: 6. The DNA for the CDR3 is TGTGCCAGCAGTGAAGCCAGCGGGGGTCCAGAGACCCAGTACTTC. It codes for CASSEASGGPETQYF.

The chain recombines TRBV9 with TRBJ2-3, with D perhaps matching TRBD1 (5 bases). V shed 3 bases and J shed 0 bases, with 14 bases lying between them. The CDR3 consists of 16 residues. Germline values: CDR1 SGDLS, CDR2 YYNGEE. The CDR3 spells CASSGRDGASTDTQYF. CDR3 bases: TGTGCCAGCAGCGGGAGAGATGGGGCGAGCACAGATACGCAGTATTTT.

The gene calls are TRBV12-3 or TRBV12-4 and TRBJ2-1, with D perhaps TRBD1 (5 bases). Trimming stripped 7 bases from V and 6 bases from J, with 7 bases between. This CDR3 contains 11 residues. The CDR3 sequence is CASTDSNEQFF. The CDR3 bases are TGTGCCAGCACCGACAGCAATGAGCAGTTCTTC.

This rearrangement joins TRBV6-4 to TRBJ2-1, with TRBD2 matching over 12 bases. The CDR3 loop spans 15 amino acids. The germline V gene has CDR1 MRHNA and CDR2 SNTAGT. Trimming took 7 bases from V and 6 from J; bases not matched to a gene: 7. CDR3 nucleotides: TGTGCCAGCACTAGACTAGCGGGAGAACTCAATGAGCAGTTCTTC. Amino acid sequence: CASTRLAGELNEQFF.

This rearrangement joins TRBV5-6 to TRBJ2-1; 7 positions agree with TRBD2. Germline CDR1 reads SGHDT; CDR2 reads YYEEEE. With V trimmed by 1 base and J by 4 bases, 8 bases remained unmatched. This CDR3 is built from 16 residues. CDR3 region: CASSLRILASYNEQFF. In nucleotides, the CDR3 is TGTGCCAGCAGCTTGAGAATACTAGCGAGTTACAATGAGCAGTTCTTC.

The chain links TRBV6-6 to TRBJ1-2; D may be TRBD1 (5 bases). Germline V CDR1 and CDR2: MNHNY, SVGAGI (reference sequence). The CDR3 contains 14 residues. The ends were cut back, 2 bases at V and 2 bases at J, with 9 bases in the middle. The CDR3 sequence is CASSYLTVNYGYTF. CDR3 DNA: TGTGCCAGCAGTTACCTGACAGTGAACTATGGCTACACCTTC.

The V gene is TRBV7-3, the J gene TRBJ2-5; a possible D gene is TRBD2 (5 bases). The CDR3 consists of 13 residues. CDR1 SGHTA and CDR2 FQGTGA come from the germline V gene. Trimming shortened V by 2 bases and J by 5 bases, and 9 bases separated the two germline ends. The CDR3 region is CASSLGVAETQYF. The CDR3 DNA reads TGTGCCAGCAGCTTAGGGGTAGCGGAGACCCAGTACTTC.

The genes are TRBV28 and TRBJ1-5; the D gene is possibly TRBD1 (6 bases). V gave up 3 bases and J gave up 4 bases, with 16 bases separating them. CDR3 length: 16 residues. Germline CDR1 is MDHEN and CDR2 is SYDVKM. The CDR3 sequence: CASSFDPGHLNQPQHF. The CDR3, as DNA: TGTGCCAGCAGTTTCGATCCGGGACACCTTAATCAGCCCCAGCATTTT.

The genes are TRBV18 and TRBJ1-2, with 9 bases identical to TRBD1. This CDR3 spans 16 amino acids. CDR1 KGHSH and CDR2 LQKENI come from the germline V gene. V lost 3 bases to trimming and J lost 7 bases; unmatched junction nucleotides: 12. DNA of the CDR3: TGTGCCAGCTCACCCCGTACTACAGGGGGCGAGGGTGGCTACACCTTC. It encodes CASSPRTTGGEGGYTF.

The CDR3 sequence is CASGLQRGRETQYF. The CDR3 DNA sequence: TGTGCTAGTGGTTTGCAGCGGGGTCGAGAGACCCAGTACTTC. The V call is TRBV12-5, the J call TRBJ2-5; 7 nucleotides align to TRBD2. This CDR3 is 14 amino acids long. Trimming cost V 2 bases and J 4 bases; bases outside gene matches: 4. Germline V CDR1 and CDR2: LGHNT, FRNRAP.

The gene calls are TRBV2 and TRBJ2-5; 7 bases agree with TRBD2. V gave up 4 bases and J gave up 5 bases; unmatched junction bases: 10. The CDR3 extends over 15 amino acids. CDR1 and CDR2 from the germline V gene are SNHLY and FYNNEI. CDR3 sequence reads: CASSALLAAGETQYF. CDR3 nucleotides: TGTGCCAGCAGTGCTCTCCTAGCGGCCGGGGAGACCCAGTACTTC.

The chain uses TRBV7-3 and TRBJ2-2; no definite D call. Germline V CDR1 and CDR2: SGHTA, FQGTGA. Trimming removed 2 bases from V and 1 base from J, with 8 bases in between. The CDR3 has 15 residues. In DNA, the CDR3 is TGTGCCAGCAGCTTACCAGGTCTGAACACCGGGGAGCTGTTTTTT. It codes for CASSLPGLNTGELFF.

The chain links TRBV5-4 to TRBJ2-5; 9 bases fit TRBD1. Unmatched junction bases numbered 7, after V lost 4 bases and J lost 0 bases. Germline CDR1 reads SGHNT; CDR2 reads YYREEE (reference sequence). The length of the CDR3 is 16 residues. CDR3 nucleotide sequence: TGTGCCAGCAGCACACAGGGGGCCGGGAACCAAGAGACCCAGTACTTC. It specifies CASSTQGAGNQETQYF.

A single count supports this clone. The rearrangement uses TRBV7-2 and TRBJ1-1, with TRBD1 as a possible D gene (5 bases). CDR1 is SGHTA and CDR2 is FQGNSA in the germline V gene. This CDR3 has 15 residues. Trimming shortened V by 5 bases and J by 5 bases, and 18 bases separated the two germline ends. CDR3 coding DNA: TGTGCCAGCAGCCCAGGATCCAGGGTAGGAACTGAAGCTTTCTTT. As protein: CASSPGSRVGTEAFF.

This chain uses TRBV5-1 with TRBJ2-3; tentative D call: TRBD1 (5 bases). Germline V gene sequence: CDR1 SGHRS, CDR2 YFSETQ. V lost 5 bases and J lost 1, with 11 bases in between. This CDR3 is built from 14 residues. CDR3 sequence (DNA): TGCGCCAGCAGGGTCACAGGCGGCACAGATACGCAGTATTTT. Protein product: CASRVTGGTDTQYF.